The source of this TCR beta chain is a study of immune characterization of retroperitoneal liposarcoma. TCRdb analysed the PCR reads with MiXCR anew, one entry per CDR3 protein. Of under 20,000 distinct CDR3 sequences listed, more than 30% are singletons. This CDR3 is built from 16 residues. After removal of 2 bases from V and 8 bases from J, the junction contained 12 bases not matched to a gene. The chain has TRBV12-3 or TRBV12-4 and TRBJ2-4; 7 nucleotides agree with TRBD2. The sample consisted of blood. This TCR derives from a male donor with retroperitoneal liposarcoma. The CDR3 bases are TGTGCCAGCAGTTTATGGGACCGACCCCGGGGGGACATTCAGTACTTC. This encodes CASSLWDRPRGDIQYF.